What follows are 7 T cell receptor beta chains derived from one specimen sequenced in a study of blood T cell repertoires in COVID-19. Some clones are missing from TCRdb's copy, which holds only in-frame ones; the method was immunoSEQ multiplex PCR. In the table there are roughly 250,000 clones, 90% to 95% of which are singletons. Material for sequencing was PBMCs or T cells enriched from blood (not recorded which). The receptor source for this set is a human donor in a cohort exposed to, infected with or recovered from COVID-19 (not recorded which). The donor label of this sample is uncertain.

The chain couples TRBV27 to TRBJ2-2, with no clear D. CDR3 length equals 14 residues. Trimming pared 6 bases from V and 4 bases from J, leaving 12 bases between. CDR1 is MNHEY, CDR2 SMNVEV, per germline (reference sequence). The CDR3 spells CASRHPIGTGELFF. The CDR3, as DNA: TGTGCCAGCAGACACCCCATTGGCACCGGGGAGCTGTTTTTT.

The chain is built from TRBV10-3 and TRBJ2-7, with 8 nucleotides matching TRBD1. This CDR3 comprises 15 residues. The junction had 8 bases not matched to a gene; V was cut back by 6 bases and J by 1 base. In germline, CDR1 is ENHRY, CDR2 SYGVKD. The CDR3 reads CAISQDRANSYEQYF. CDR3 bases: TGTGCCATCAGCCAGGACAGGGCAAATTCCTACGAGCAGTACTTC.

This clone was picked up one time. V and J are TRBV2 and TRBJ2-5, with TRBD1 matching over 7 bases. The germline CDR1 and CDR2 sequences are SNHLY and FYNNEI. V trimming: 0 bases; J trimming: 5 bases; junction bases outside the gene matches: 12. This CDR3 is 17 amino acids long. The CDR3: CASSEALRGGYGETQYF. In nucleotides, the CDR3 is TGTGCCAGCAGTGAAGCGCTTCGAGGGGGCTACGGGGAGACCCAGTACTTC.

This chain connects TRBV9 to TRBJ2-6, with TRBD1 matching 7 bases. CDR3 length equals 17 residues. Germline trimming cut 1 base from V and 2 bases from J; bases unmatched to any gene: 6. The germline CDR1 and CDR2 sequences are SGDLS and YYNGEE. The CDR3 region has the DNA TGTGCCAGCAGCGTATCAGGGGGACCAGCTGGGGCCAACGTCCTGACTTTC. Its protein product is CASSVSGGPAGANVLTF. Full variable domain (rest looked up from reference TRBV9 and TRBJ2-6): DSGVTQTPKHLITATGQRVTLRCSPRSGDLSVYWYQQSLDQGLQFLIQYYNGEERAKGNILERFSAQQFPDLHSELNLSSLELGDSALYFCASSVSGGPAGANVLTFGAGSRLTVL.

The genes are TRBV29-1 and TRBJ2-7; possible D gene TRBD1, 5 bases. With 4 bases removed from V and 5 bases from J, the gap between germline ends came to 12 bases. Germline CDR1 reads SQVTM; CDR2 reads ANQGSEA. This CDR3 region has 12 residues. CDR3 bases: TGCAGCGTTGTCCAGGGCAACAACGAGCAGTACTTC. This sequence encodes CSVVQGNNEQYF.

The CDR3 is CASTSGWDYGYTF. CDR3 coding DNA: TGTGCCAGCACCTCAGGGTGGGACTATGGCTACACCTTC. The chain combines TRBV5-4 with TRBJ1-2; D is possibly TRBD1 (5 bases). Trimming removed 6 bases from V and 3 bases from J, with 12 bases in between. Germline CDR1 SGHNT, CDR2 YYREEE (reference sequence). The CDR3 has 13 amino acids.

This rearrangement joins TRBV2 to TRBJ1-2, with a tentative D call TRBD1 (5 bases). The CDR3 spans 14 residues. Trimming stripped 5 bases from V and 4 bases from J, with 14 bases between. Looked up from germline, CDR1 is SNHLY and CDR2 is FYNNEI. The CDR3 sequence: CASSNRGEGYGYTF. CDR3 bases: TGTGCCAGCAGTAACCGAGGGGAGGGCTATGGCTACACCTTC.